This TCR beta chain stems from a study of blood T cell repertoires in COVID-19. Study at large: Sites in the United States, Italy and Spain provided acute and convalescent COVID-19 samples.

Clones were sequenced by immunoSEQ multiplex PCR, and TCRdb holds only the in-frame ones, with some missing. This sample has 170,000 or so clones, with roughly nine tenths found just once. This clone was seen a few times. With 4 bases removed from V and 7 bases from J, the gap between germline ends came to 20 bases. In germline, CDR1 is SGHVS, CDR2 FNYEAQ. This CDR3 region has 15 residues. The sequence was obtained from a woman aged 50 to 65 who had recovered from COVID-19. Sequenced: PBMCs or T cells enriched from blood (not recorded which). The chain has TRBV7-6 and TRBJ2-7; possibly TRBD1 for D (6 bases). This CDR3 is CASSSSGVPMGEQYF. CDR3 nucleotide sequence: TGTGCCAGCAGCTCCTCAGGGGTACCAATGGGAGAGCAGTACTTC.